This T cell receptor beta chain was profiled in a study of blood T cells in healthy people across ages. Study-wide findings and caveats: Long-lived donors had more naive CD4+ cells and higher diversity than aged donors. Across the age range, TCR beta diversity per million T cells fell in a roughly linear way.

A remark on this clonotype: The target antigen is unknown.

The CDR3 covers 14 residues. In germline, CDR1 is KGHDR, CDR2 SFDVKD. The authors ran a second PCR of 7 to 11 cycles using a sample-barcoded 5' primer and a J-beta primer mix. Each cDNA molecule carried a tag from a template-switch adaptor that contained 12 random nucleotides. One entry per CDR3 protein results from TCRdb running MiXCR on the 5' RACE reads. The sample has fewer than 1,000,000 distinct CDR3 sequences; roughly 44% are singletons. This chain connects TRBV24-1 to TRBJ2-4; D not resolved. The J call may be faulty, since TRBJ2-5 better matches the DNA end. The TCR comes from a man aged 60 to 75 in good health. Source material: blood. The CDR3 coding sequence is TGTGCCACCAGTGACACAGAACCCCCGGAGACCCAGTACTTC. Translated: CATSDTEPPETQYF.